The 9 T cell receptor beta chains below were found in one sample sequenced in a study of T cell responses to AZD1222 COVID-19 vaccine. Some clones are missing from TCRdb's copy, which holds only in-frame ones; the method was immunoSEQ multiplex PCR. The top ten clones hold 8% to 9.5% of a sample with around 99,000 clones, 91% of them seen once. Specimen: peripheral blood, collected 28 days after the second AZD1222 dose. Receptors were obtained from an adult who received the AZD1222 COVID-19 vaccine.

Here the CDR3 DNA reads TGTGCCAGCAGCGCGGTTAGCGGAACTAGCACAGATACGCAGTATTTT. Encoded protein: CASSAVSGTSTDTQYF. The chain employs TRBV9 and TRBJ2-3; tentative D call: TRBD2 (6 bases). The CDR3 has 16 amino acids. Germline CDR1 reads SGDLS; CDR2 reads YYNGEE. V shed 3 bases and J shed 0 bases, with 14 bases lying between them.

The chain is built from TRBV7-2 and TRBJ1-1; D possibly corresponds to TRBD1 (5 bases). The CDR3 loop spans 16 amino acids. Germline lookup yields CDR1 SGHTA and CDR2 FQGNSA. Deletions cut 0 bases from V and 4 bases from J, with 15 bases between. CDR3 sequence (DNA): TGTGCCAGCAGCTTAGCAAGGAGCAGGGTGGGCACTGAAGCTTTCTTT. Translation: CASSLARSRVGTEAFF.

The gene calls are TRBV5-1 and TRBJ1-5; D is possibly TRBD1 (5 bases). Trimming removed 3 bases at V and 5 bases at J, with 9 bases between. CDR1 and CDR2 (germline): SGHRS, YFSETQ. CDR3 length: 13 residues. The CDR3 nucleotides read TGCGCCAGCAGCTCAGGGCGTGATCAGCCCCAGCATTTT. It yields the protein CASSSGRDQPQHF.

The chain has TRBV24-1 and TRBJ2-2; weak D call: TRBD1 (6 bases). In germline, CDR1 is KGHDR, CDR2 SFDVKD. V dropped 3 bases and J dropped 1 base, with 11 bases sitting between them. CDR3 length: 16 amino acids. CDR3 DNA: TGTGCCACCAGTGATCCCACGACAGGGAACACCGGGGAGCTGTTTTTT. This translates into CATSDPTTGNTGELFF.

The rearrangement uses TRBV20-1 and TRBJ2-3, with D hard to call. The V end was cut by 1 base, the J end by 6 bases, with 5 bases between. This CDR3 spans 11 amino acids. Germline V gives CDR1 DFQATT, CDR2 SNEGSKA (reference sequence). CDR3 residues: CSARVRDTQYF. The CDR3 DNA is TGCAGTGCTAGAGTGAGGGATACGCAGTATTTT.

This rearrangement joins TRBV7-2 to TRBJ2-7; the match to TRBD2 covers 8 bases. This CDR3 has 17 residues. Germline CDR1 is SGHTA and CDR2 is FQGNSA. V gave up 5 bases and J gave up 3 bases; unmatched junction bases: 15. The CDR3 sequence: CASSPLSGSGGLYEQYF. In nucleotides, the CDR3 is TGTGCCAGCAGCCCCCTTTCGGGGTCGGGAGGGCTCTACGAGCAGTACTTC.

This rearrangement joins TRBV19 to TRBJ2-7; 9 bases fit TRBD2. V was clipped by 5 bases and J by 0 bases; unmatched bases: 5. The CDR3 totals 15 residues. Germline CDR1 reads LNHDA; CDR2 reads SQIVND (reference sequence). For the CDR3, the DNA is TGTGCCAGTAGTGTTAGCGGGAGCGTCTCCTACGAGCAGTACTTC. Protein product: CASSVSGSVSYEQYF.

Written as DNA, the CDR3 is TGTGCCAGCAGGGTAGTAGGGGGACGGCCTAATGAAAAACTGTTTTTT. Its translation is CASRVVGGRPNEKLFF. The chain employs TRBV21-1 and TRBJ1-4; the DNA was not used to check the table's D call, TRBD1. TRBV21-1 represents a pseudogene. The CDR3 runs to 16 residues.

A word on this clone: This sample also contains other DNA sequences that code for the same CDR3. J is TRBJ2-7 and V is TRBV18; 8 nucleotides line up with TRBD2. Per the germline V gene, CDR1 is KGHSH and CDR2 is LQKENI. Trimming removed 0 bases from V and 2 bases from J; junction bases left unmatched: 3. This CDR3 contains 15 residues. In DNA, the CDR3 is TGTGCCAGCTCACCACCAGCGGGAGCTGCCTACGAGCAGTACTTC. It encodes CASSPPAGAAYEQYF. Full variable domain (outside the CDR3, taken from reference TRBV18 and TRBJ2-7): NAGVMQNPRHLVRRRGQEARLRCSPMKGHSHVYWYRQLPEEGLKFMVYLQKENIIDESGMPKERFSAEFPKEGPSILRIQQVVRGDSAAYFCASSPPAGAAYEQYFGPGTRLTVT.